A single sample gave rise to the 31 T cell receptor beta chains below, sequenced in a study of CD8 T cells in ankylosing spondylitis (dated by TCRdb to 2017 to 2019). Preparation of the library involved 5' RACE. TCRdb records Illumina HiSeq 2500 as the sequencer. Through fastp at Q25 and MiXCR, TCRdb rebuilt clones from the public reads, retaining in-frame beta chains. For every CDR3 protein sequence, its rows merge into one entry that carries the most common genes and DNA. For this sample there are 150,000 to 200,000 distinct CDR3 sequences; 15% to 20% appear just once. Clones ranked in the top ten supply 3.5% to 5% of the sample. Input material: blood, either unsorted or a sorted T cell fraction (not recorded which). Receptor source: a male donor under 30 with ankylosing spondylitis or in good health (not recorded which). Donor details come from another sample of the same person, matched by shared clones.

This clonotype was seen at least ten times. The V and J genes are TRBV6-2 or TRBV6-3 and TRBJ2-3, with unresolved D. The germline V and J ends were trimmed by 4 bases and 2 bases, with 16 bases remaining between them. CDR1 and CDR2 (germline): MNHEY, SVGEGT. The CDR3 length is 16 residues. The CDR3 coding sequence is TGTGCCAGCAGTTTAACCCGACTCGGAGACACAGATACGCAGTATTTT. Translating gives CASSLTRLGDTDTQYF.

This clonotype was detected many times. The chain couples TRBV7-2 to TRBJ2-7; TRBD1 matches 7 bases. With V trimmed by 0 bases and J by 5 bases, 10 bases remained unmatched. Germline CDR1 SGHTA, CDR2 FQGNSA. There are 16 residues in the CDR3. The CDR3: CASSLASQGSFHEQYF. Written as DNA, the CDR3 is TGTGCCAGCAGCTTAGCCTCACAGGGGTCTTTCCACGAGCAGTACTTC.

This clonotype was seen repeatedly, ten times or more. This chain links TRBV20-1 with TRBJ1-2; the D gene is possibly TRBD1 (6 bases). V lost 5 bases, J lost 8 bases, and 15 bases lay in between. The germline CDR1 and CDR2 sequences are DFQATT and SNEGSKA (reference sequence). This CDR3 is built from 12 residues. The DNA for the CDR3 is TGCAGTGCTGAACAGGGAAATCTAGGCTACACCTTC. Translating it yields CSAEQGNLGYTF.

The table lists this clonotype with a few counts. The chain couples TRBV20-1 to TRBJ2-1; 9 bases are shared with TRBD2. The germline V gene encodes CDR1 DFQATT and CDR2 SNEGSKA (reference sequence). The CDR3 runs to 15 residues. V trimming: 3 bases; J trimming: 6 bases; junction bases outside the gene matches: 9. CDR3 protein: CSASRLAGAINEQFF. The CDR3 DNA is TGCAGTGCTAGCCGGTTAGCGGGAGCAATCAATGAGCAGTTCTTC.

The sample holds many counts of this clonotype. This chain connects TRBV2 to TRBJ2-2, with 9 bases that match TRBD1. The CDR3 is 14 residues long. The germline gives CDR1 SNHLY, CDR2 FYNNEI. The J segment lost 1 base and the V segment lost 6 bases, leaving 0 bases of the junction unmatched. CDR3 amino acids: CASRGQGNTGELFF. The CDR3 DNA sequence: TGTGCCAGCAGGGGACAGGGGAACACCGGGGAGCTGTTTTTT. The full variable domain, with the rest looked up from reference TRBV2 and TRBJ2-2, is EPEVTQTPSHQVTQMGQEVILRCVPISNHLYFYWYRQILGQKVEFLVSFYNNEISEKSEIFDDQFSVERPDGSNFTLKIRSTKLEDSAMYFCASRGQGNTGELFFGEGSRLTVL.

This chain joins TRBV20-1 and TRBJ2-1; perhaps TRBD2 as D (6 bases). V gave up 6 bases and J gave up 0 bases, with 15 bases separating them. This CDR3 spans 15 amino acids. Per germline, CDR1 DFQATT and CDR2 SNEGSKA (reference sequence). CDR3 in amino acids: CSASLAVSSYNEQFF. The CDR3 DNA is TGCAGTGCAAGCTTAGCGGTGAGCTCCTACAATGAGCAGTTCTTC.

There are many counts of this clonotype. V and J are TRBV6-2 or TRBV6-3 and TRBJ2-2, with D unresolved. Trimming took 4 bases from V and 6 from J, leaving 6 bases between them. The CDR3 contains 12 residues. Per the germline V gene, CDR1 is MNHEY and CDR2 is SVGEGT. The CDR3, as DNA: TGTGCCAGCAGTTTTGCTGCCGGGGAGCTGTTTTTT. Its protein is CASSFAAGELFF.

This clonotype was seen many times. The J gene is TRBJ2-1, the V gene TRBV12-3 or TRBV12-4; either TRBD1 or TRBD2 may fit D (5 bases each). CDR3 length: 12 residues. Trimming took 6 bases from V and 5 from J, leaving 8 bases between them. The chain's CDR3 is CASSGTHNEQFF. The CDR3 DNA is TGTGCCAGCAGCGGGACCCACAATGAGCAGTTCTTC.

This clonotype was seen at least ten times. This chain links TRBV7-2 with TRBJ2-7; D unresolved. The V end was cut by 5 bases, the J end by 0 bases, with 5 bases between. The CDR3 totals 12 residues. The germline gives CDR1 SGHTA, CDR2 FQGNSA. The CDR3 loop is CASSQPSYEQYF. CDR3 nucleotides: TGTGCCAGCAGCCAACCCTCCTACGAGCAGTACTTC.

This clonotype appeared many times. V usage is TRBV5-1 and J usage is TRBJ2-1; TRBD2 aligns across 8 bases. CDR1 is SGHRS, CDR2 YFSETQ, per germline. This CDR3 comprises 15 residues. The junction had 8 bases not matched to a gene; V was cut back by 4 bases and J by 5 bases. For the CDR3, the DNA is TGCGCCAGCAGCCTTACTAGCGGAACCCACAATGAGCAGTTCTTC. Amino acids: CASSLTSGTHNEQFF.

This clonotype occurred a few times. The V gene is TRBV29-1, the J gene TRBJ1-2; TRBD1 might be the D (5 bases). The CDR3 is 14 amino acids. From germline, CDR1 is SQVTM and CDR2 ANQGSEA. The V end lost 3 bases, the J end lost 4 bases, and 15 bases lay between the germline ends. CDR3 bases: TGCAGCGTTGAGGGGGACCCCACCGGCTATGGCTACACCTTC. This translates into CSVEGDPTGYGYTF.

The V and J genes are TRBV28 and TRBJ2-5, with 7 bases matching TRBD2. Trimming took 8 bases from V and 1 from J; bases not matched to a gene: 4. The length of the CDR3 is 13 residues. Germline V gene lookup returns CDR1 MDHEN and CDR2 SYDVKM. The CDR3: CASGEGIQETQYF. DNA of the CDR3: TGTGCCAGCGGGGAGGGAATCCAAGAGACCCAGTACTTC.

This clonotype was detected ten times or more. The J gene is TRBJ2-2, the V gene TRBV27; no definite D call. The CDR3 runs to 14 residues. V was cut by 8 bases and J by 5 bases, with 15 bases left in between. Germline lookup yields CDR1 MNHEY and CDR2 SMNVEV (reference sequence). In nucleotides, the CDR3 is TGTGCCAGCTCCGGGCCCCTCGGAACCGGGGAGCTGTTTTTT. This translates into CASSGPLGTGELFF.

J is TRBJ1-1 and V is TRBV29-1; D is uncertain. Germline V lookup: CDR1 SQVTM, CDR2 ANQGSEA. This CDR3 region has 12 residues. V was shortened by 0 bases and J by 5 bases, with 7 bases between the two germline ends. The CDR3 coding sequence is TGCAGCGTTGAAGATAGGGAGACTGAAGCTTTCTTT. It translates to CSVEDRETEAFF. Full variable domain (rest looked up from reference TRBV29-1 and TRBJ1-1): SAVISQKPSRDICQRGTSLTIQCQVDSQVTMMFWYRQQPGQSLTLIATANQGSEATYESGFVIDKFPISRPNLTFSTLTVSNMSPEDSSIYLCSVEDRETEAFFGQGTRLTVV.

The chain has TRBV27 and TRBJ2-3; 8 bases line up with TRBD2. The CDR3 length is 15 residues. Germline V gene sequence: CDR1 MNHEY, CDR2 SMNVEV (reference sequence). The V gene end was trimmed by 5 bases and the J gene end by 3 bases; junction bases not matched to a gene: 7. The CDR3 nucleotides are TGTGCCAGCAGTCGGGGGGGATCTCCGACAGATACGCAGTATTTT. Its translation is CASSRGGSPTDTQYF.

This clonotype was found many times. The rearrangement links TRBV6-5 to TRBJ1-5; TRBD1 matches 11 bases. J was trimmed by 9 bases and V by 5 bases; bases with no gene match: 12. CDR3 size: 16 residues. Germline V CDR1 and CDR2: MNHEY, SVGAGI. The CDR3 DNA reads TGTGCCAGCAGTCCGGGACAGGGGGGACCCCCAAGGCCCCAGCATTTT. This encodes CASSPGQGGPPRPQHF.

This clonotype was seen ten or more times. The chain is built from TRBV6-5 and TRBJ2-7; maybe TRBD2 (5 bases). V lost 0 bases and J lost 5, with 17 bases in between. Germline values: CDR1 MNHEY, CDR2 SVGAGI. The CDR3 is made up of 16 amino acids. CDR3 bases: TGTGCCAGCAGTTACTCGAGTGCCAGCCGAGCGGACGAGCAGTACGTC. Its protein is CASSYSSASRADEQYV.

This clonotype has a count of ten or more. The chain employs TRBV20-1 and TRBJ2-3, with D maybe TRBD2 (7 bases). The ends were cut back, 0 bases at V and 5 bases at J, with 15 bases in the middle. Germline CDR1 reads DFQATT; CDR2 reads SNEGSKA (reference sequence). The CDR3 is 15 residues long. CDR3 sequence: CSARDRGGDLDTQYF. CDR3 DNA: TGCAGTGCTAGAGATCGCGGGGGCGATCTAGATACGCAGTATTTT.

In this sample, this clonotype turned up many times. The CDR3 DNA reads as TGTGCCAGCTCTCCGGGACAGGCCGTCTTTGAAGCTTTCTTT. Protein: CASSPGQAVFEAFF. The V gene is TRBV18, the J gene TRBJ1-1, with 8 positions matching TRBD1. V shed 6 bases and J 7 bases; nucleotides not matched to a gene: 10. Germline CDR1 KGHSH, CDR2 LQKENI. The CDR3 consists of 14 residues.

V is TRBV5-6 and J is TRBJ2-6, with no clear D. The CDR3 spans 15 residues. Trimming removed 3 bases from V and 4 bases from J, with 11 bases in between. Germline CDR1 SGHDT, CDR2 YYEEEE. The CDR3 nucleotides are TGTGCCAGCAGCTGGAATCGCCTGGGGGCCAACGTCCTGACTTTC. It specifies CASSWNRLGANVLTF.

This clonotype was observed many times. Because the CDR3's place on the DNA is in doubt, the DNA is left out and the CDR3 is given as listed by TCRdb. This rearrangement joins TRBV12-3 or TRBV12-4 to TRBJ2-1; the listed D gene, TRBD2, was not tested against the DNA. From its first to its last residue, the CDR3 has 15 amino acids. CDR3 sequence: CASSSSTNSYNEQFF.

This clonotype was counted ten times or more. The chain links TRBV15 to TRBJ1-1; the D gene is possibly TRBD1 (6 bases). The CDR3 has 12 amino acids. Looked up from germline, CDR1 is LNHNV and CDR2 is YYDKDF (reference sequence). Between the trimmed V and J ends, which lost 1 base and 8 bases, there was a span of 8 bases. The CDR3 nucleotides read TGTGCCACCAGCAGAGTTACAGGGGAAGCTTTCTTT. Translated, it gives CATSRVTGEAFF.

The chain uses TRBV3-1 and TRBJ2-7; TRBD1 is a possible D gene (6 bases). Trimming pared 6 bases from V and 1 base from J, leaving 10 bases between. The CDR3 consists of 13 residues. The germline gives CDR1 LGHDT, CDR2 YNNKEL (reference sequence). CDR3 sequence: CASREQGSYEQYF. The CDR3, as DNA: TGTGCCAGCAGGGAACAGGGTTCCTACGAGCAGTACTTC.

This clonotype was seen repeatedly, ten times or more. This rearrangement joins TRBV14 to TRBJ2-3; D is possibly TRBD2 (5 bases). The CDR3 extends over 13 amino acids. Trimming removed 1 base from V and 7 bases from J, with 9 bases in between. The germline V gene has CDR1 SGHDN and CDR2 FVKESK. CDR3 loop: CASSQAGKNTQYF. The CDR3 DNA sequence: TGTGCCAGCAGCCAAGCGGGAAAAAATACGCAGTATTTT.

This chain links TRBV5-4 with TRBJ2-3; TRBD2 aligns across 9 bases. Germline V gene data show CDR1 as SGHNT and CDR2 as YYREEE (reference sequence). This CDR3 has 16 amino acids. The ends lost 4 bases at V and 0 bases at J; junction bases unmatched: 6. CDR3 DNA sequence: TGTGCCAGCAGCACGCCGGGACTAGCTAGCACAGATACGCAGTATTTT. This translates into CASSTPGLASTDTQYF.

Ten or more counts support this clonotype. Written as DNA, the CDR3 is TGTGCCAGCAGCCGCCCCGGACTAGCGGGAGAGAAGCAGTACTTC. As protein: CASSRPGLAGEKQYF. The genes are TRBV5-6 and TRBJ2-7, with TRBD2 identical over 13 bases. Germline V gives CDR1 SGHDT, CDR2 YYEEEE. The CDR3 runs 15 residues. The junction had 9 bases not matched to a gene; V was cut back by 4 bases and J by 8 bases.

This clonotype showed up just a few times. The rearrangement joins TRBV6-5 to TRBJ2-3; D not certain. CDR3 size: 14 residues. In germline, CDR1 is MNHEY, CDR2 SVGAGI. Trimming pared 2 bases from V and 5 bases from J, leaving 11 bases between. CDR3 in DNA: TGTGCCAGCAGTTACGTTTTTGGAGTAGATACGCAGTATTTT. Translated: CASSYVFGVDTQYF.

This clonotype was found many times. This CDR3 reads CASTMDRAYGYTF. CDR3 in DNA: TGTGCCAGCACGATGGACAGGGCTTATGGCTACACCTTC. The chain links TRBV12-3 or TRBV12-4 to TRBJ1-2, with 8 positions matching TRBD1. The V segment lost 7 bases and the J segment 5 bases; nucleotides outside the gene matches: 6. This CDR3 comprises 13 residues.

The rearrangement joins TRBV29-1 to TRBJ2-7; the match to TRBD2 covers 8 bases. The CDR3 runs 13 residues. The junction had 6 bases not matched to a gene; V was cut back by 6 bases and J by 2 bases. Per germline, CDR1 SQVTM and CDR2 ANQGSEA. The DNA for the CDR3 is TGCAGCGTCTCACTAGCGGAACCCTACGAGCAGTACTTC. Encoded protein: CSVSLAEPYEQYF.

This clonotype was seen ten or more times. CDR3 residues: CASSPTSGTTGELFF. CDR3 bases: TGTGCCAGCTCACCGACGTCAGGGACCACCGGGGAGCTGTTTTTT. The chain recombines TRBV18 with TRBJ2-2, with D perhaps given as TRBD1 or TRBD2 (5 bases each). V shed 3 bases and J shed 4 bases, with 12 bases lying between them. The germline V gene encodes CDR1 KGHSH and CDR2 LQKENI. The CDR3 spans 15 residues.

This clonotype appeared many times. The chain employs TRBV20-1 and TRBJ2-2, with 7 bases fitting TRBD1. Per germline, CDR1 DFQATT and CDR2 SNEGSKA (reference sequence). The V and J ends lost 0 bases and 0 bases, in that order; junction bases with no gene match: 1. The CDR3 contains 15 residues. CDR3 amino acids: CSARDDRANTGELFF. The CDR3 DNA follows: TGCAGTGCTAGAGACGACAGGGCGAACACCGGGGAGCTGTTTTTT.